These 12 T cell receptor beta chains were all obtained from the same sample, sequenced in a study of cytomegalovirus exposure and HLA in healthy donors. Some clones are missing from TCRdb's copy, which holds only in-frame ones; the method was immunoSEQ multiplex PCR. The sample carries fewer than 400,000 clones, roughly 88% recorded once. Sequences were obtained from PBMCs. The receptors come from a woman aged 18 to 35 in good health and CMV-seronegative.

V usage is TRBV27 and J usage is TRBJ2-2, with 13 bases identical to TRBD2. The V gene's germline CDR1 is MNHEY and CDR2 SMNVEV (reference sequence). J was trimmed by 6 bases and V by 3 bases; bases with no gene match: 7. The CDR3 is made up of 17 amino acids. The CDR3 spells CASSLGTSGTDSGELFF. The CDR3 region has the DNA TGTGCCAGCAGTTTGGGGACTAGCGGGACGGATTCCGGGGAGCTGTTTTTT.

The chain has TRBV27 and TRBJ1-5; D is uncertain. The V gene's germline CDR1 is MNHEY and CDR2 SMNVEV (reference sequence). V dropped 7 bases and J dropped 0 bases, with 22 bases sitting between them. The CDR3 consists of 18 residues. CDR3 loop: CASTYPSRILYSNQPQHF. The CDR3 coding sequence is TGTGCCAGCACCTACCCCTCGAGGATTCTATATAGCAATCAGCCCCAGCATTTT.

The chain carries TRBV7-9 and TRBJ1-1; D is unclear. Germline CDR1 SEHNR, CDR2 FQNEAQ (reference sequence). This CDR3 has 13 residues. Trimming shortened V by 2 bases and J by 7 bases, and 11 bases separated the two germline ends. DNA for the CDR3: TGTGCCAGCAGCTTATTGTCAGGAATTGAAGCTTTCTTT. Amino acid sequence: CASSLLSGIEAFF.

CDR3 loop: CASSLLLALTNEQFF. CDR3 DNA: TGTGCCAGCAGTTTATTACTAGCTTTAACGAATGAGCAGTTCTTC. The rearrangement uses TRBV28 and TRBJ2-1, with a possible D match to TRBD2 (6 bases). The CDR3 has 15 amino acids. Trimming stripped 1 base from V and 7 bases from J, with 14 bases between. The germline gives CDR1 MDHEN, CDR2 SYDVKM.

The J gene is TRBJ2-7, the V gene TRBV27; 7 positions match TRBD2. V shed 6 bases, J shed 2 bases, and the junction held 16 bases outside the gene matches. The V gene's germline CDR1 is MNHEY and CDR2 SMNVEV (reference sequence). This CDR3 has 17 amino acids. CDR3 nucleotides: TGTGCCAGCAGCCCCAGTGCGGGAGAATTGGGGACCTACGAGCAGTACTTC. This encodes CASSPSAGELGTYEQYF.

The rearrangement uses TRBV6-1 and TRBJ1-5, with D possibly TRBD1 on 5 matching bases. CDR1 is MNHNS, CDR2 SASEGT, per germline. Between the trimmed V and J ends, which lost 3 bases and 0 bases, there was a span of 15 bases. The CDR3 is 17 residues long. The CDR3 region has the DNA TGTGCCAGCAGTGAGGCGACGGACAATTATAGCAATCAGCCCCAGCATTTT. It codes for CASSEATDNYSNQPQHF.

This chain links TRBV6-5 with TRBJ2-6; a weak D match, TRBD1 (5 bases). Germline lookup yields CDR1 MNHEY and CDR2 SVGAGI. Trimming took 5 bases from V and 6 from J, leaving 11 bases between them. The CDR3 runs 14 residues. The CDR3 coding sequence is TGTGCCAGCAGTAATCAGGGTGAGGCCAACGTCCTGACTTTC. As protein: CASSNQGEANVLTF.

The chain employs TRBV6-5 and TRBJ2-7; 7 nucleotides match TRBD2. This CDR3 is 15 amino acids long. In germline, CDR1 is MNHEY, CDR2 SVGAGI. V dropped 0 bases and J dropped 2; count of bases not matched to a gene: 4. CDR3 sequence: CASSYSAGVAYEQYF. The CDR3 DNA reads TGTGCCAGCAGTTACTCGGCGGGAGTCGCCTACGAGCAGTACTTC.

The genes are TRBV27 and TRBJ2-7; a possible D gene is TRBD1 (5 bases). V lost 6 bases and J 2 bases, leaving 17 bases between the germline ends. Germline values: CDR1 MNHEY, CDR2 SMNVEV (reference sequence). The CDR3 spans 15 residues. CDR3: CASSRRTSIAYEQYF. CDR3 coding DNA: TGTGCCAGCAGCCGAAGGACATCCATCGCCTACGAGCAGTACTTC.

The V and J genes are TRBV2 and TRBJ1-1, with TRBD1 matching over 10 bases. CDR1 is SNHLY and CDR2 is FYNNEI in the germline V gene. This CDR3 is built from 16 residues. Trimming at V came to 2 bases and at J to 1 base, leaving 4 bases not matched to a gene. In DNA, the CDR3 is TGTGCCAGCAGTGAAAGGGACAGGGGAGGGAACACTGAAGCTTTCTTT. Translation: CASSERDRGGNTEAFF.

This chain joins TRBV19 and TRBJ1-5, with D perhaps TRBD1 (5 bases). Germline V lookup: CDR1 LNHDA, CDR2 SQIVND (reference sequence). Trimming shortened V by 7 bases and J by 3 bases, and 16 bases separated the two germline ends. The CDR3 length is 15 residues. The CDR3 region is CASNSGFHNNQPQHF. CDR3 coding DNA: TGTGCCAGTAACTCAGGGTTCCACAACAATCAGCCCCAGCATTTT.

This clone has only a few counts. The V call is TRBV30, the J call TRBJ2-1; D is perhaps TRBD2 (5 bases). The length of the CDR3 is 12 residues. V was clipped by 1 base and J by 8 bases, with 9 bases between them. CDR1 is GTSNPN and CDR2 is SVGIG in the germline V gene (reference sequence). CDR3 in amino acids: CAWSGSGDEQFF. DNA for the CDR3: TGTGCCTGGAGTGGCTCCGGGGATGAGCAGTTCTTC.